This T cell receptor beta chain is drawn from a study of persistence of HIV-infected CD4 T cells. Study overall: Median time on suppressive ART was seven to nine years.

The CDR3 extends over 15 amino acids. Trimming removed 6 bases at V and 7 bases at J, with 21 bases between. The germline V gene encodes CDR1 MNHEY and CDR2 SVGAGI. General observations from the study: Antigen-responding cells were enriched for degenerate expanded CDR3beta sequences. TCR oligoclonality correlated with proviral oligoclonality in the same sorted populations.

As concerns this clone: The antigen is undetermined.

Anti-CD3/anti-CD28 beads served as a nonspecific positive control stimulus. Responding CD4+ T cells were sorted by upregulation of both CD40 ligand and CD69. For around 20 hours, CD8-depleted PBMCs received anti-CD28/CD49d costimulation, a CD40-blocking antibody and enfuvirtide. The immunoSEQ assay was version 4, run in survey mode. The repertoire was sequenced with immunoSEQ multiplex PCR; TCRdb's copy has only in-frame clones and lacks some. The sample records 37,000 or so clones, roughly 90% being singletons. The chain combines TRBV6-5 with TRBJ1-2, with D possibly matching TRBD1 (5 bases). The sequence was obtained from an adult man with HIV who was CMV-seropositive. Source: CD4+ T cells sorted from PBMCs after roughly 19-hour stimulation, taken from a patient who received antiretroviral therapy. This CDR3 reads CASRPSGLSGPGYTF. The CDR3 DNA reads TGTGCCAGCAGGCCATCGGGACTCTCTGGGCCTGGCTACACCTTC.